The 24 T cell receptor beta chains in this list originate from one sample, sequenced in a study of molecular identifiers for immune sequencing clone quantification. TCRdb fed the PCR reads into MiXCR, producing one record per CDR3 protein. The table includes around 470,000 distinct CDR3 sequences, about 20% detected once. Sequencing was done on a sample of naive CD8+ T cells from blood, with Jurkat cell RNA spiked in. This sample's subset: FACS-sorted CD8+CD4-CCR7+CD45RA+ naive T cells. These TCRs come from a human donor in good health. Some libraries in this study had Jurkat cell RNA spiked in.

V usage is TRBV4-1 and J usage is TRBJ2-7, with TRBD1 matching 8 bases. J was trimmed by 5 bases and V by 4 bases; bases with no gene match: 13. Per germline, CDR1 MGHRA and CDR2 YSYEKL. The CDR3 spans 16 residues. The chain's CDR3 is CASSLQPGQGTHEQYF. CDR3 nucleotides: TGCGCCAGCAGCCTACAGCCCGGACAGGGAACCCACGAGCAGTACTTC.

The genes are TRBV30 and TRBJ2-7; 12 positions match TRBD1. Germline V gene lookup returns CDR1 GTSNPN and CDR2 SVGIG (reference sequence). The CDR3 has 14 amino acids. J lost 6 bases, V lost 3 bases, and 6 bases had no gene match. CDR3 amino acids: CAWSPGQGAGEQYF. The CDR3 coding sequence is TGTGCCTGGAGCCCGGGACAGGGGGCCGGCGAGCAGTACTTC.

The table lists this clonotype with a few counts. The chain couples TRBV6-2 or TRBV6-3 to TRBJ1-5; D unresolved. Germline V lookup: CDR1 MNHEY, CDR2 SVGEGT. V dropped 6 bases and J dropped 5 bases, with 14 bases sitting between them. The CDR3 runs 14 residues. CDR3 in amino acids: CASSPLRGDQPQHF. CDR3 in DNA: TGTGCCAGCAGCCCCCTCCGTGGGGATCAGCCCCAGCATTTT.

This chain links TRBV20-1 with TRBJ2-1, with 14 bases identical to TRBD2. This CDR3 is 15 amino acids long. Unmatched junction bases numbered 7, after V lost 2 bases and J lost 10 bases. The V gene's germline CDR1 is DFQATT and CDR2 SNEGSKA (reference sequence). CDR3 residues: CSARRTSGGSREQFF. In DNA form, the CDR3 reads TGCAGTGCTAGACGGACTAGCGGGGGGAGCAGGGAGCAGTTCTTC.

The genes are TRBV6-5 and TRBJ2-2, with D possibly called TRBD1 or TRBD2 (5 bases each). The CDR3 consists of 20 residues. CDR1 MNHEY and CDR2 SVGAGI come from the germline V gene. V was trimmed by 7 bases and J by 3 bases, leaving 30 bases between them. The CDR3 sequence is CASTRWGLSTDLEDTGELFF. The CDR3 DNA reads as TGTGCCAGCACCAGGTGGGGCCTTTCAACGGACCTGGAGGACACCGGGGAGCTGTTTTTT.

This clonotype came up many times. V is TRBV7-9 and J is TRBJ2-7; no clear D. Germline V gives CDR1 SEHNR, CDR2 FQNEAQ (reference sequence). The CDR3 sequence is 11 residues long. Trimming stripped 4 bases from V and 6 bases from J, with 7 bases between. The CDR3 coding sequence is TGTGCCAGCAGCTGGAGAGCCGAGCAGTACTTC. Translated: CASSWRAEQYF.

This clonotype has only a few counts. The chain carries TRBV5-4 and TRBJ2-7; perhaps TRBD2 as D (7 bases). Germline values: CDR1 SGHNT, CDR2 YYREEE (reference sequence). The CDR3 spans 15 residues. V shed 4 bases and J shed 7 bases, with 21 bases lying between them. The CDR3 is CASSLQGGPSREQYF. Here the CDR3 DNA reads TGTGCCAGCAGCCTACAGGGAGGGCCCTCGAGAGAGCAGTACTTC.

For this clonotype: Sequence at one end of the junction differs from germline and may be a read error. The chain is built from TRBV28 and TRBJ2-1, with 7 bases fitting TRBD2. In germline, CDR1 is MDHEN, CDR2 SYDVKM. The length of the CDR3 is 15 residues. The CDR3 region has the DNA TGTGTCAGCAGTCCTCGACTAGCCTCCTACAATGAGCAGTTCTTC. Translated: CVSSPRLASYNEQFF.

The rearrangement joins TRBV3-1 to TRBJ2-1, with D hard to call. V lost 0 bases, J lost 7 bases, and 13 bases lay in between. The germline CDR1 and CDR2 sequences are LGHDT and YNNKEL (reference sequence). The CDR3 has 15 residues. CDR3 in DNA: TGTGCCAGCAGCCAAGATTACGACTCCGGGAATGAGCAGTTCTTC. Translation: CASSQDYDSGNEQFF.

The chain recombines TRBV30 with TRBJ1-4; a weak D match, TRBD1 (5 bases). Germline CDR1 and CDR2: GTSNPN and SVGIG (reference sequence). The CDR3 runs to 14 residues. V was trimmed by 8 bases and J by 0 bases, leaving 13 bases between them. CDR3 DNA sequence: TGTGCCGGCATTGGGGGATCAACTAATGAAAAACTGTTTTTT. The encoded protein is CAGIGGSTNEKLFF.

On this clonotype itself: A much larger clone lies one base from this, so it may be a read error. Written as DNA, the CDR3 is TGCAGTGGATGGGGACTAGCGGGGGTGACCTACGGGCAGTACTTC. This translates into CSGWGLAGVTYGQYF. The chain links TRBV20-1 to TRBJ2-7; 14 bases are shared with TRBD2. Germline loops: CDR1 DFQATT, CDR2 SNEGSKA (reference sequence). This CDR3 spans 15 amino acids.

The sample holds a few counts of this clonotype. V is TRBV2 and J is TRBJ2-1; D possibly corresponds to TRBD1 (6 bases). Germline assignment: CDR1 SNHLY and CDR2 FYNNEI. Trimming took off 4 bases at V and 3 bases at J, with 16 bases between the two ends. The CDR3 loop spans 16 amino acids. CDR3 protein: CASSATGHPYYNEQFF. In DNA, the CDR3 is TGTGCCAGCAGTGCAACGGGACACCCATACTACAATGAGCAGTTCTTC.

In its sample, this clonotype was seen many times. The rearrangement uses TRBV2 and TRBJ2-6, with D tentatively TRBD2 (6 bases). The CDR3 has 15 residues. Germline lookup yields CDR1 SNHLY and CDR2 FYNNEI. Deletions cut 10 bases from V and 2 bases from J, with 15 bases between. Here the CDR3 DNA reads TGTGCCAAATCGGGGGTCTCAGCTGGGGCCAACGTCCTGACTTTC. Translating gives CAKSGVSAGANVLTF.

The J gene is TRBJ2-2, the V gene TRBV12-3 or TRBV12-4, with D tentatively TRBD1 (6 bases). Trimming took 6 bases from V and 4 from J, leaving 15 bases between them. This CDR3 has 15 amino acids. This CDR3 reads CASRNDRRSTGELFF. The CDR3 DNA is TGTGCCAGCAGGAACGACAGGCGAAGCACCGGGGAGCTGTTTTTT.

A note on this clonotype: A read error may produce the germline difference seen at one junction end. The chain combines TRBV4-3 with TRBJ2-7; 7 nucleotides align to TRBD1. The CDR3 is made up of 15 amino acids. Germline V lookup: CDR1 LGHNA, CDR2 YSLEER. As DNA, the CDR3 is TGCGCCAGCAGCTCCTCGGCAGGGGGTGCCTACAAGCAGTACTTC. It yields the protein CASSSSAGGAYKQYF.

On this clonotype: Just one base apart from a much larger clone, this may be a read error. The chain uses TRBV12-3 or TRBV12-4 and TRBJ2-7; weak D call: TRBD1 (5 bases). The CDR3 totals 12 residues. The DNA for the CDR3 is TGTGCCAGCAGTCTAGACAGTCAGGTTGGATGCTTC. Amino acids: CASSLDSQVGCF.

This clonotype was detected a few times. The rearrangement joins TRBV7-9 to TRBJ2-1; D is tentatively TRBD1 or TRBD2 (6 bases each). The germline V and J ends were trimmed by 11 bases and 6 bases, with 17 bases remaining between them. The CDR3 consists of 13 residues. The germline gives CDR1 SEHNR, CDR2 FQNEAQ (reference sequence). CDR3 nucleotides: TGTGCCGCGGAAGCGGAGGGGGTCAATGAGCAGTTCTTC. Its protein product is CAAEAEGVNEQFF.

This clonotype came up many times. The chain links TRBV28 to TRBJ2-7, with 7 positions matching TRBD1. The CDR3 loop spans 12 amino acids. Trimming took 8 bases from V and 0 from J; bases not matched to a gene: 1. Germline V CDR1 and CDR2: MDHEN, SYDVKM. The CDR3 loop reads CASGTDSYEQYF. CDR3 bases: TGTGCCAGCGGGACAGACTCCTACGAGCAGTACTTC.

As concerns this clonotype: Being one base from a much bigger clone, this may be a read error. The missing conserved phenylalanine or tryptophan at the end of this CDR3 makes a read error likely. For the CDR3, the DNA is TGTGCCAGCAGTTTAGACTACCAAGAGACCCAGTACTCC. This sequence encodes CASSLDYQETQYS. V usage is TRBV28 and J usage is TRBJ2-5, with D unresolved. The V gene's germline CDR1 is MDHEN and CDR2 SYDVKM. There are 13 residues in the CDR3. Trimming took 2 bases from V and 0 from J, leaving 4 bases between them.

This clonotype was found many times. The chain links TRBV7-6 to TRBJ2-7; no clear D. CDR1 is SGHVS, CDR2 FNYEAQ, per germline. This CDR3 has 13 amino acids. V lost 0 bases and J 7 bases, leaving 10 bases between the germline ends. The DNA of the CDR3 is TGTGCCAGCAGCTTAGCCACCGCTCGAGAGCAGTACTTC. Amino acids: CASSLATAREQYF.

This clonotype was found many times. The genes are TRBV2 and TRBJ2-2, with D perhaps matching TRBD2 (6 bases). Germline CDR1 SNHLY, CDR2 FYNNEI. V was pared by 8 bases and J by 4 bases, with 17 bases between. This CDR3 has 15 residues. The CDR3: CASGGSRRFTGELFF. In DNA, the CDR3 is TGTGCCAGCGGAGGGAGTCGACGCTTCACCGGGGAGCTGTTTTTT. Full variable domain (rest looked up from reference TRBV2 and TRBJ2-2): EPEVTQTPSHQVTQMGQEVILRCVPISNHLYFYWYRQILGQKVEFLVSFYNNEISEKSEIFDDQFSVERPDGSNFTLKIRSTKLEDSAMYFCASGGSRRFTGELFFGEGSRLTVL.

This clonotype was counted only a few times. A read error may explain this, as a much larger clone is one base away. This sequence joins TRBV28 and TRBJ1-1; D remains ambiguous. V lost 5 bases and J lost 6, with 13 bases in between. CDR1 is MDHEN and CDR2 is SYDVKM in the germline V gene. The CDR3 runs to 13 residues. The CDR3 reads CASSRVYNAEAFF. The CDR3 bases are TGTGCCAGCAGTAGGGTATATAACGCTGAAGCTTTCTTT.

This clonotype was recorded at least ten times. V gene TRBV5-6 combines with J gene TRBJ1-1; D gene ambiguous. Per the germline V gene, CDR1 is SGHDT and CDR2 is YYEEEE. The V end was cut by 3 bases, the J end by 7 bases, with 25 bases between. The CDR3 is 17 amino acids. CDR3 nucleotide sequence: TGTGCCAGCAGCTCATCATCCCTGAGGGTAGAGGCCATTGAAGCTTTCTTT. Protein product: CASSSSSLRVEAIEAFF.

This clonotype was recorded at least ten times. The V call is TRBV4-3, the J call TRBJ2-1; 12 bases agree with TRBD2. From germline, CDR1 is LGHNA and CDR2 YSLEER. The CDR3 is 15 amino acids. Unmatched junction bases numbered 2, after V lost 2 bases and J lost 6 bases. CDR3 in amino acids: CASSQSTSGGNEQFF. In DNA, the CDR3 is TGCGCCAGCAGCCAATCGACTAGCGGGGGCAATGAGCAGTTCTTC.